The sequence of this TCR beta chain was determined in a study of coeliac disease. Each fraction contributed one roughly 500,000-cell aliquot for sequencing. The trim removed 6 bases at V and 6 bases at J, leaving 14 bases unmatched. Germline V gene data show CDR1 as SGHTA and CDR2 as FQGTGA. The CDR3 runs 16 residues. TCRdb's table, derived via immunoSEQ multiplex PCR, lists solely in-frame clones and lacks some. The sample includes roughly 1,400 clones, 55% to 70% of them seen just once. The sample comprised intraepithelial lymphocytes from the gut. This sequence joins TRBV7-3 and TRBJ2-3, with 8 bases aligning to TRBD2. This clonotype originated in a woman aged 50 to 65 with celiac disease on a gluten-free diet. The chain's CDR3 is CASSQNPGGATDTQYF. The CDR3, as DNA: TGTGCCAGCAGTCAAAACCCCGGGGGGGCGACTGATACGCAGTATTTT. Full variable domain (missing parts from reference TRBV7-3 and TRBJ2-3): GAGVSQTPSNKVTEKGKYVELRCDPISGHTALYWYRQSLGQGPEFLIYFQGTGAADDSGLPNDRFFAVRPEGSVSTLKIQRTERGDSAVYLCASSQNPGGATDTQYFGPGTRLTVL.